A selection of T cell receptor beta chains follows, all from one sample in a study of shared clonotypes between healthy human individuals. Only in-frame clones appear in the TCRdb table, and some are missing; sequencing was by immunoSEQ multiplex PCR. The sample has under 650,000 clones; 90% to 96% are singletons. Sequenced input: naive CD4+ T cells sorted from blood. These receptors originate from a woman in her 30s in good health. Each CDR3 is given with its conserved first and last residue. D genes are given only for firm matches. Rows give clone size only sometimes, using once, few, many, or a class for an expanded clone.

clone size: -
D gene: -
V gene: TRBV9
J gene: TRBJ1-3
CDR3 DNA: TGTGCCAGCAGCGTAGACCGCTCTGGAAACACCATATATTTT
CDR3 protein: CASSVDRSGNTIYF

clone size: -
D gene: -
V gene: TRBV5-1
J gene: TRBJ2-7
CDR3 DNA: TGCGCCAGCAGCTTGGGCTCCCCTTACTCCTGGGGCTCCTACGAGCAGTACTTC
CDR3 protein: CASSLGSPYSWGSYEQYF

clone size: once
D gene: -
V gene: TRBV6-6
J gene: TRBJ2-2
CDR3 DNA: TGTGCCAGCAGGTTCAGGGGAAACACCGGGGAGCTGTTTTTT
CDR3 protein: CASRFRGNTGELFF

clone size: -
D gene: -
V gene: TRBV19
J gene: TRBJ1-4
CDR3 DNA: TGTGCCAGTAACGGAGCTAATCGGGAAAAACTGTTTTTT
CDR3 protein: CASNGANREKLFF

clone size: -
D gene: -
V gene: TRBV29-1
J gene: TRBJ2-5
CDR3 DNA: TGCAGCGTTTCCAAGACAGCCCAAGAGACCCAGTACTTC
CDR3 protein: CSVSKTAQETQYF

clone size: -
D gene: TRBD1
V gene: TRBV6-4
J gene: TRBJ1-2
CDR3 DNA: TGTGCCAGCAGACGAGGGACAGGGGGCGACTATGGCTACACCTTC
CDR3 protein: CASRRGTGGDYGYTF

clone size: -
D gene: TRBD2
V gene: TRBV7-9
J gene: TRBJ2-1
CDR3 DNA: TGTGCCAGCAGCTCCCCCGGGACTAGCTACAATGAGCAGTTCTTC
CDR3 protein: CASSSPGTSYNEQFF

clone size: -
D gene: -
V gene: TRBV7-3
J gene: TRBJ2-7
CDR3 DNA: TGTGCCAGCAGCGTAGCGAACTCCTACGAGCAGTACTTC
CDR3 protein: CASSVANSYEQYF

clone size: -
D gene: -
V gene: TRBV20-1
J gene: TRBJ1-6
CDR3 DNA: TGCAGTGCTATTGGAAATTCACCCCTCCACTTT
CDR3 protein: CSAIGNSPLHF

clone size: -
D gene: TRBD1
V gene: TRBV28
J gene: TRBJ1-2
CDR3 DNA: TGTGCCAGCAGTTTAGGGACAGGGTCGCGAGCTAACTATGGCTACACCTTC
CDR3 protein: CASSLGTGSRANYGYTF

clone size: -
D gene: -
V gene: TRBV5-1
J gene: TRBJ1-4
CDR3 DNA: TGCGCCAGCAGCTTGGAAAGGGTGCATGCTGAAAAACTGTTTTTT
CDR3 protein: CASSLERVHAEKLFF

clone size: -
D gene: -
V gene: TRBV9
J gene: TRBJ2-7
CDR3 DNA: TGTGCCAGCAGCGAGAGGGACTCTCGGTACGAGCAGTACTTC
CDR3 protein: CASSERDSRYEQYF

clone size: -
D gene: TRBD2
V gene: TRBV2
J gene: TRBJ2-3
CDR3 DNA: TGTGCCAGCAGGGCCCTCCCTGAGCGGGAGACAGATACGCAGTATTTT
CDR3 protein: CASRALPERETDTQYF

clone size: -
D gene: -
V gene: TRBV23-1
J gene: TRBJ2-2
CDR3 DNA: TGCGCCAGCAGCCTACGGGGACCTCAGACGAGCGGGGAGCTGTTTTTT
CDR3 protein: CASSLRGPQTSGELFF

clone size: -
D gene: -
V gene: TRBV9
J gene: TRBJ1-2
CDR3 DNA: TGTGCCAGCAGCTACCAAGCGTATGGCTACACCTTC
CDR3 protein: CASSYQAYGYTF

clone size: -
D gene: -
V gene: TRBV11-2
J gene: TRBJ2-7
CDR3 DNA: TGTGCCAGCAGCCGTATGTCCGGGGCCCCCTACGAGCAGTACTTC
CDR3 protein: CASSRMSGAPYEQYF

clone size: -
D gene: -
V gene: TRBV10-3
J gene: TRBJ1-2
CDR3 DNA: TGTGCCATCAGTGGTTGGGGAGGAGGGGCCGAGGGCTATGGCTACACCTTC
CDR3 protein: CAISGWGGGAEGYGYTF

clone size: -
D gene: -
V gene: TRBV4-1
J gene: TRBJ1-4
CDR3 DNA: TGCGCCAGCAGCCAACCTCGACAGAAAAATGAAAAACTGTTTTTT
CDR3 protein: CASSQPRQKNEKLFF

clone size: -
D gene: -
V gene: TRBV19
J gene: TRBJ1-4
CDR3 DNA: TGTGCCAGTAGTATTTCTGCAACTAATGAAAAACTGTTTTTT
CDR3 protein: CASSISATNEKLFF

clone size: -
D gene: -
V gene: TRBV5-1
J gene: TRBJ2-5
CDR3 DNA: TGCGCCAGCAGCTTGGGCGGGACGTCTAAAGAGACCCAGTACTTC
CDR3 protein: CASSLGGTSKETQYF

clone size: -
D gene: TRBD2
V gene: TRBV15
J gene: TRBJ2-1
CDR3 DNA: TGTGCCACCAGCAGATTCCTAGCGGGGAATAGCAATGAGCAGTTCTTC
CDR3 protein: CATSRFLAGNSNEQFF

clone size: once
D gene: -
V gene: TRBV30
J gene: TRBJ2-7
CDR3 DNA: TGTGCCTGTCGGCTGCCGGTAACCCCTTTTCGCTACGAGCAGTACTTC
CDR3 protein: CACRLPVTPFRYEQYF

clone size: -
D gene: TRBD2
V gene: TRBV5-1
J gene: TRBJ2-3
CDR3 DNA: TGCGCCAGCAGCTTGGGGACTAGATCTAGCACAGATACGCAGTATTTT
CDR3 protein: CASSLGTRSSTDTQYF

clone size: -
D gene: -
V gene: TRBV28
J gene: TRBJ1-3
CDR3 DNA: TGTGCCAGCAGTCCCCGGCGGGGGATGGTTCCTGGAAACACCATATATTTT
CDR3 protein: CASSPRRGMVPGNTIYF

clone size: -
D gene: TRBD2
V gene: TRBV19
J gene: TRBJ2-7
CDR3 DNA: TGTGCCAGTAGCTTTAATAAACTAGCGGGAGGCTACGAGCAGTACTTC
CDR3 protein: CASSFNKLAGGYEQYF

clone size: -
D gene: -
V gene: TRBV5-1
J gene: TRBJ1-1
CDR3 DNA: TGCGCCAGCAGCCCTCTGGGGAACACTGAAGCTTTCTTT
CDR3 protein: CASSPLGNTEAFF

clone size: -
D gene: -
V gene: TRBV19
J gene: TRBJ2-7
CDR3 DNA: TGTGCCAGTAGTATAGTTGAGGGAACCGAGCAGTACTTC
CDR3 protein: CASSIVEGTEQYF

clone size: -
D gene: -
V gene: TRBV4-1
J gene: TRBJ1-4
CDR3 DNA: TGCGCCAGCAGCCAAGACCATGCGAATGAAAAACTGTTTTTT
CDR3 protein: CASSQDHANEKLFF

clone size: -
D gene: -
V gene: TRBV9
J gene: TRBJ2-4
CDR3 DNA: TGTGCCAGCAGCGTAGATAACGGGCTAACCAAAAACATTCAGTACTTC
CDR3 protein: CASSVDNGLTKNIQYF

clone size: -
D gene: TRBD2
V gene: TRBV25-1
J gene: TRBJ2-7
CDR3 DNA: TGTGCCAGCAGTGAATTTGTAGCGGGAGAGATCGACGAGCAGTACTTC
CDR3 protein: CASSEFVAGEIDEQYF

clone size: -
D gene: -
V gene: TRBV7-8
J gene: TRBJ1-2
CDR3 DNA: TGTGCCAGCAGCTCCGCCGATCGGGGGGTATTACCGTATGGCTACACCTTC
CDR3 protein: CASSSADRGVLPYGYTF

clone size: once
D gene: TRBD2
V gene: TRBV4-3
J gene: TRBJ2-7
CDR3 DNA: TGCGCCAGCAGCCAAGTTTCACTAGCGGGAAACGAGCAGTACTTC
CDR3 protein: CASSQVSLAGNEQYF

clone size: -
D gene: -
V gene: TRBV29-1
J gene: TRBJ2-1
CDR3 DNA: TGCAGCGTTATCGGGAGTAACAATGAGCAGTTCTTC
CDR3 protein: CSVIGSNNEQFF

clone size: -
D gene: -
V gene: TRBV18
J gene: TRBJ2-6
CDR3 DNA: TGTGCCAGCTCACCGGTTAATGACGCAGGCTTTTCTGGGGCCAACGTCCTGACTTTC
CDR3 protein: CASSPVNDAGFSGANVLTF

clone size: -
D gene: -
V gene: TRBV5-1
J gene: TRBJ1-3
CDR3 DNA: TGCGCCAGCAGCCAGAGCTCTGGAAACACCATATATTTT
CDR3 protein: CASSQSSGNTIYF

clone size: -
D gene: -
V gene: TRBV9
J gene: TRBJ2-3
CDR3 DNA: TGTGCCAGCAGCGTATTACAGGCGGGCACAGATACGCAGTATTTT
CDR3 protein: CASSVLQAGTDTQYF

clone size: -
D gene: TRBD1
V gene: TRBV5-1
J gene: TRBJ2-7
CDR3 DNA: TGCGCCAGCAGCCCGCGACAGGGGGCTGACTACGAGCAGTACTTC
CDR3 protein: CASSPRQGADYEQYF

clone size: -
D gene: TRBD2
V gene: TRBV6-5
J gene: TRBJ2-1
CDR3 DNA: TGTGCCAGCACCGGGGGGTATGAGCAGTTCTTC
CDR3 protein: CASTGGYEQFF

clone size: -
D gene: TRBD2
V gene: TRBV28
J gene: TRBJ2-7
CDR3 DNA: TGTGCCAGCCCCCCTGGGGGGTTAGCGGGGGCCTACGAGCAGTACTTC
CDR3 protein: CASPPGGLAGAYEQYF

clone size: -
D gene: -
V gene: TRBV5-1
J gene: TRBJ2-7
CDR3 DNA: TGCGCCAGCCGGGGCGCGTCCTACGAGCAGTACTTC
CDR3 protein: CASRGASYEQYF

clone size: -
D gene: -
V gene: TRBV5-4
J gene: TRBJ1-1
CDR3 DNA: TGTGCCAGCAGCCCAAACGGTGGGGTGAGAAGGGGCACTGAAGCTTTCTTT
CDR3 protein: CASSPNGGVRRGTEAFF